This note documents a single T cell receptor (beta chain) sequence. The antigen is undetermined. Clones were read by immunoSEQ multiplex PCR, and TCRdb kept only the in-frame ones, dropping some. The sample lists roughly 2,500 clones, roughly a quarter occurring once. There are 16 residues in the CDR3. Germline lookup yields CDR1 MDHEN and CDR2 SYDVKM. Trimming took off 1 base at V and 3 bases at J, with 16 bases between the two ends. The data were taken from a study of T cells in localized non-small cell lung cancer. Study outcomes and limitations: Tumor showed lower T cell clonality than uninvolved adjacent lung, where it was highest. The study sequenced only one region of the tumor. As a result, intratumor heterogeneity could not be excluded and remains possible. Blood T cell density predicted longer survival; adjacent-lung clonality, shorter.

The specimen comprised lung tumor tissue, sampled before any cancer treatment. The gene calls are TRBV28 and TRBJ2-7; D might be TRBD2 (7 bases). The TCR originated in a woman aged 40-69 years with stage II lung adenocarcinoma. CDR3 DNA sequence: TGTGCCAGCAGTTTATACGCTACAGGGAGGGGCTACGAGCAGTACTTC. Translation gives CASSLYATGRGYEQYF.